This T cell receptor (beta chain) emerged from a study of blood T cell repertoires in COVID-19 (dated by TCRdb to 2019 to 2021). Broadly, across the study: Samples from collaborators originated in the United States, Italy and Spain and spanned both the acute and convalescent phases of COVID-19. The material from the prospective study consisted of cDNA or gDNA derived from T cells, B-cell-depleted T cells, or PBMCs. Deeply sampled blood TCRbeta repertoires from subjects exposed to, actively infected with, or recovered from COVID-19 were included in the dataset. A freely available public database, intended as a resource for researchers studying the immune response to SARS-CoV-2, is where the repertoires were released. Samples were obtained from the ongoing ImmuneRACE study (first 160 participants) and from over a thousand subjects provided by 6 global collaborators. The sample metadata nearly always contained a de-identified subject ID, COVID-19 status, age in years and sex. Where available, HLA class I and class II types were obtained from metadata supplied by the sample provider rather than from assay-based typing. General findings and caveats noted by the study authors: How much clinical and demographic metadata was included differed by source and by participant, and the metadata was provided uncurated.

The immunoSEQ Assay, a bias-controlled multiplex PCR, was used to amplify TCRbeta CDR3 regions from genomic DNA. The source study handled its data this way. Within the assay, amplification of reference gene primers was used to estimate how many nucleated cells each sample contained. To quantify the absolute abundance of each unique TCRbeta CDR3 rearrangement, sequence reads were collapsed and filtered. For each sample, productive Simpson clonality was calculated as the square root of Simpson's diversity index across productive rearrangements. As stored in TCRdb, this immuneACCESS dataset retains in-frame rearrangements with V and J assigned. A fraction of the clones does not appear; measured against another copy, unresolved V genes explain less than half of the discrepancy, and the remainder lacks a known reason. V and J calls plus clone size are reproduced from that table; the DNA served to infer D and trimming. In this sample the table shows about 220,000 clones, roughly 90% of which occur a single time. Of the sample, more than 2.5% is held by the ten largest clones.

The CDR1 and CDR2 encoded by the germline V gene are SGDLS and YYNGEE. The CDR3, from cysteine to phenylalanine, totals 14 residues. The kept DNA is CDR3 alone, 42 bases in frame from the first base. V sheds 3 bases and J sheds 1 base, leaving 7 bases between their ends. Enrolling through a virtual design, the prospective study's participants ranged in age from roughly 18 to 95 years and lived across more than 20 United States geographic areas. Cohort assignment in the prospective study relied on participant-reported clinical history from a screening survey and a study questionnaire. Recovered participants in ImmuneRACE Cohort 3 were defined as having two consecutive negative NP/OP PCR tests, clearance from a healthcare professional, or resolution of symptoms. In the prospective study, whole blood, serum and a nasopharyngeal or oropharyngeal swab were collected from each participant by mobile phlebotomists. Over an approximately 2-month period, participants in the prospective study had the option of providing additional blood draws and questionnaires. Before DNA extraction, blood samples from the prospective study were shipped at room temperature or frozen.

Comments on this clone: Its antigen is still unknown. Nothing much larger sits one base from this clone, and base qualities are not available.

The sample consisted of PBMCs or T cells enriched from blood (not recorded which). This receptor was identified in a woman aged 25 to 39 who had recovered from COVID-19. Recombination connected TRBV9 to TRBJ2-2; TRBD1 is perhaps the D gene, given 5 matching bases. The CDR3 protein: CASSGTGNTGELFF. The DNA is TGTGCCAGCAGCGGCACAGGGAACACCGGGGAGCTGTTTTTT.